The 22 T cell receptor beta chains reported below all come from one sample, sequenced in a study of human T cells and chemical hapten exposure. Regarding time point: patch test 2, 6 weeks after DPC sensitization. Treatment meaning: therapeutic diphenylcyclopropenone sensitization with weekly scalp DPC. Each CDR3 protein gets one entry after TCRdb re-called the RACE reads with MiXCR. The profile shows about 110,000 distinct CDR3 sequences, roughly 9% of them singletons. The sequenced sample was whole blood, obtained in connection with sensitization to the hapten diphenylcyclopropenone (DPC). The receptors were gathered from a woman between 40 and 55 years old with alopecia areata. Some clones in this sample may be carry-over from other donors' samples.

This clonotype was counted ten times or more. The chain has TRBV9 and TRBJ2-2, with 8 bases identical to TRBD1. The CDR3 loop spans 17 amino acids. The germline V gene has CDR1 SGDLS and CDR2 YYNGEE. V trimming: 4 bases; J trimming: 0 bases; junction bases outside the gene matches: 8. Here the CDR3 DNA reads TGTGCCAGCAGCCAGACCTTGGGACAGGCGAACACCGGGGAGCTGTTTTTT. Encoded protein: CASSQTLGQANTGELFF.

As DNA, the CDR3 is TGCAGCGTTGGGGGACTAGCCCTTTATGAGCAGTTCTTC. Encoded protein: CSVGGLALYEQFF. The chain couples TRBV29-1 to TRBJ2-1, with 9 positions matching TRBD2. The V gene end was trimmed by 4 bases and the J gene end by 8 bases; junction bases not matched to a gene: 6. The CDR3 consists of 13 residues. Per germline, CDR1 SQVTM and CDR2 ANQGSEA.

This clonotype was counted many times. V usage is TRBV7-8 and J usage is TRBJ1-1; a possible D gene is TRBD1 (5 bases). The CDR3 contains 13 residues. Germline loops: CDR1 SGHVS, CDR2 FQNEAQ. V was pared by 2 bases and J by 11 bases, with 15 bases between. The DNA of the CDR3 is TGTGCCAGCAGCTTAAATGGGGGGAGGGCGGCTTTCTTT. The encoded protein is CASSLNGGRAAFF.

This clonotype came up many times. The rearrangement uses TRBV6-5 and TRBJ2-1; a weak D match, TRBD1 (5 bases). Trimming removed 0 bases from V and 6 bases from J, with 15 bases in between. Per germline, CDR1 MNHEY and CDR2 SVGAGI. The length of the CDR3 is 16 residues. The CDR3 loop is CASSYSWVSQGNEQFF. CDR3 DNA sequence: TGTGCCAGCAGTTACTCCTGGGTTTCCCAGGGCAATGAGCAGTTCTTC.

This clonotype has a count of ten or more. J is TRBJ2-1 and V is TRBV2; 7 bases are a match to TRBD2. Germline V gene data show CDR1 as SNHLY and CDR2 as FYNNEI. Trimming cost V 5 bases and J 0 bases; bases outside gene matches: 7. CDR3 length: 16 residues. In DNA form, the CDR3 reads TGTGCCAGCAGTAATCGACGGGGGGACTCCTACAATGAGCAGTTCTTC. Translation gives CASSNRRGDSYNEQFF.

About this clonotype itself: Given a much more abundant clone one base away, this may be a read error. The chain uses TRBV4-2 and TRBJ2-2; 13 bases map to TRBD2. Germline values: CDR1 LGHNA, CDR2 YNFKEQ. The CDR3 sequence is 18 residues long. The ends lost 4 bases at V and 4 bases at J; junction bases unmatched: 9. CDR3: CASSPQPGLAGSTGELFF. CDR3 DNA: TGTGCCAGCAGCCCTCAACCGGGACTAGCGGGGAGCACCGGGGAGCTGTTTTTT.

This clonotype was counted many times. This chain joins TRBV7-2 and TRBJ2-1, with 16 bases aligning to TRBD2. The CDR3 loop spans 20 amino acids. CDR1 is SGHTA, CDR2 FQGNSA, per germline. The V gene end was trimmed by 2 bases and the J gene end by 4 bases; junction bases not matched to a gene: 11. CDR3 coding DNA: TGTGCCAGCAGCTTAAGAGCTGGGACTAGCGGGGGGGCCCGGTACAATGAGCAGTTCTTC. Encoded protein: CASSLRAGTSGGARYNEQFF. Looking up the rest from reference TRBV7-2 and TRBJ2-1 gives the full variable domain: GAGVSQSPSNKVTEKGKDVELRCDPISGHTALYWYRQSLGQGLEFLIYFQGNSAPDKSGLPSDRFSAERTGGSVSTLTIQRTQQEDSAVYLCASSLRAGTSGGARYNEQFFGPGTRLTVL.

This chain links TRBV4-2 with TRBJ1-1, with 9 bases lining up with TRBD1. CDR3 length: 15 amino acids. Germline V gene sequence: CDR1 LGHNA, CDR2 YNFKEQ. V lost 1 base, J lost 8 bases, and 8 bases stayed unmatched. CDR3 region: CASSQVRQGVREAFF. The CDR3 nucleotides are TGTGCCAGCAGCCAAGTGCGACAGGGGGTTAGGGAAGCTTTCTTT.

This clonotype came up many times. This sequence joins TRBV27 and TRBJ1-3; D gene ambiguous. The CDR3 totals 15 residues. Trimming shortened V by 0 bases and J by 2 bases, and 8 bases separated the two germline ends. Germline CDR1 and CDR2: MNHEY and SMNVEV (reference sequence). CDR3 loop: CASSLSIGTGNTIYF. The CDR3 region has the DNA TGTGCCAGCAGTTTATCGATCGGAACTGGAAACACCATATATTTT.

The table lists this clonotype with a few counts. The chain couples TRBV10-3 to TRBJ2-2; TRBD2 might be the D (6 bases). The CDR3 contains 12 residues. CDR1 is ENHRY, CDR2 SYGVKD, per germline. Trimming pared 10 bases from V and 5 bases from J, leaving 11 bases between. The CDR3 sequence is CATQEGTGELFF. In nucleotides, the CDR3 is TGTGCCACCCAGGAGGGGACCGGGGAGCTGTTTTTT.

This clonotype was seen ten or more times. The chain combines TRBV29-1 with TRBJ1-2; D ambiguous. This CDR3 has 15 residues. V was cut by 5 bases and J by 10 bases, with 26 bases left in between. Per the germline V gene, CDR1 is SQVTM and CDR2 is ANQGSEA. The CDR3 sequence is CSVMSAGSWQSAYTF. The CDR3 bases are TGCAGCGTTATGAGTGCGGGTTCATGGCAGAGCGCCTACACCTTC.

The V gene is TRBV20-1, the J gene TRBJ2-2, with D perhaps matching TRBD2 (6 bases). The germline V gene has CDR1 DFQATT and CDR2 SNEGSKA (reference sequence). The V gene lost 0 bases and the J gene lost 5 bases, with 13 bases spanning the gap. The length of the CDR3 is 15 residues. Here the CDR3 reads CSAREVRGGTGELFF. CDR3 coding DNA: TGCAGTGCTAGAGAAGTGCGGGGAGGAACCGGGGAGCTGTTTTTT.

This clonotype was picked up many times. The V call is TRBV6-5, the J call TRBJ1-1; no reliable D call. Trimming removed 6 bases from V and 3 bases from J, with 17 bases in between. The CDR3 runs 15 residues. Germline lookup yields CDR1 MNHEY and CDR2 SVGAGI. The CDR3 region has the DNA TGTGCCAGCAGCCACCGCCCCTTTGGGGACACTGAAGCTTTCTTT. It specifies CASSHRPFGDTEAFF.

This clonotype has a handful of counts. The genes are TRBV5-4 and TRBJ2-3; D not certain. V lost 4 bases, J lost 2 bases, and 8 bases lay in between. Germline CDR1 is SGHNT and CDR2 is YYREEE (reference sequence). The CDR3 has 13 amino acids. Here the CDR3 reads CASSIGSTDTQYF. CDR3 sequence (DNA): TGTGCCAGCAGCATAGGGTCCACAGATACGCAGTATTTT. Variable domain in full (rest from reference TRBV5-4 and TRBJ2-3): ETGVTQSPTHLIKTRGQQVTLRCSSQSGHNTVSWYQQALGQGPQFIFQYYREEENGRGNFPPRFSGLQFPNYSSELNVNALELDDSALYLCASSIGSTDTQYFGPGTRLTVL.

This clonotype has a count of ten or more. V is TRBV20-1 and J is TRBJ2-5; D is uncertain. The V and J ends lost 2 bases and 1 base respectively, with 11 bases between them. Germline CDR1 is DFQATT and CDR2 is SNEGSKA (reference sequence). The CDR3 contains 14 residues. The CDR3 here is CSARIALAQETQYF. The CDR3 DNA sequence: TGCAGTGCTAGAATCGCTCTGGCCCAAGAGACCCAGTACTTC.

This clonotype was seen many times. The rearrangement joins TRBV2 to TRBJ2-1; the D is unclear. V lost 6 bases, J lost 4 bases, and 4 bases lay in between. The CDR3 runs to 11 residues. Germline CDR1 and CDR2: SNHLY and FYNNEI. The DNA for the CDR3 is TGTGCCAGCAGAGGGTACAATGAGCAGTTCTTC. As protein: CASRGYNEQFF.

The chain joins TRBV7-6 to TRBJ1-5, with D possibly TRBD1 on 5 matching bases. There are 19 residues in the CDR3. V gave up 6 bases and J gave up 0 bases, with 24 bases separating them. Germline V gives CDR1 SGHVS, CDR2 FNYEAQ. CDR3 nucleotide sequence: TGTGCCAGCAGTGCCCGGGACGGTGGGCAATCCTATAGCAATCAGCCCCAGCATTTT. Translation gives CASSARDGGQSYSNQPQHF.

The sample holds a few counts of this clonotype. The CDR3 DNA is TGTGCCAGCGGACACTCAGGGAATCCCGGGGAGCTGTTTTTT. The encoded protein is CASGHSGNPGELFF. V and J are TRBV4-2 and TRBJ2-2; D might be TRBD1 (5 bases). The V gene lost 8 bases and the J gene lost 6 bases, with 16 bases spanning the gap. Germline CDR1 and CDR2: LGHNA and YNFKEQ. This CDR3 is 14 amino acids long.

This clonotype was detected many times. J is TRBJ2-7 and V is TRBV9, with TRBD1 matching over 8 bases. The V and J ends lost 0 bases and 5 bases, in that order; junction bases with no gene match: 7. The CDR3 has 15 amino acids. Looked up from germline, CDR1 is SGDLS and CDR2 is YYNGEE. The CDR3 spells CASSVGQGAVNEQYF. In DNA, the CDR3 is TGTGCCAGCAGCGTAGGGCAGGGGGCGGTGAACGAGCAGTACTTC.

This clonotype appeared a few times. The DNA for the CDR3 is TGTGCCAGCAGCCGACGTCCCTACGAGCAGTACTTC. It yields the protein CASSRRPYEQYF. The chain is built from TRBV5-6 and TRBJ2-7; D gene ambiguous. Trimming removed 4 bases from V and 2 bases from J, with 7 bases in between. Per germline, CDR1 SGHDT and CDR2 YYEEEE. This CDR3 has 12 residues.

This sequence joins TRBV6-2 or TRBV6-3 and TRBJ2-4; a weak D match, TRBD2 (5 bases). The germline V gene has CDR1 MNHEY and CDR2 SVGEGT. The germline V and J ends were trimmed by 0 bases and 0 bases, with 9 bases remaining between them. The CDR3 runs to 16 residues. DNA of the CDR3: TGTGCCAGCAGTTACTCACGGGAAGTAGCCAAAAACATTCAGTACTTC. This sequence encodes CASSYSREVAKNIQYF.

This clonotype has a handful of counts. The gene calls are TRBV12-3 or TRBV12-4 and TRBJ2-1; 7 bases are a match to TRBD1. This CDR3 has 14 amino acids. V lost 7 bases and J lost 7; bases outside the gene matches: 10. CDR3 sequence reads: CASTRDSLGNEQFF. CDR3 DNA sequence: TGTGCCAGCACCCGGGACAGCCTGGGGAATGAGCAGTTCTTC.